The present T cell receptor beta chain was sequenced within a study of cytomegalovirus exposure and HLA in healthy donors. Study in general: Sequencing of roughly 180 million T cells in an earlier analysis found 100 million or so unique TCR beta sequences. Findings and caveats of the study: CMV serostatus was the only recorded immune exposure for donors.

Notes on this clone: The antigen remains unidentified.

CDR3 length equals 14 residues. Per germline, CDR1 SQVTM and CDR2 ANQGSEA. V was pared by 1 base and J by 1 base, with 10 bases between. The PCR was carried out with 60 Vbeta primers and 13 Jbeta primers. The data were produced by immunoSEQ multiplex PCR, yet TCRdb's version contains in-frame clones alone and is incomplete. Of under 150,000 clones in the sample, 68% were seen once. The sample comprised PBMCs. The chain couples TRBV29-1 to TRBJ1-1; tentative D call: TRBD1 (6 bases). This clonotype was obtained from a man aged 55 to 70 in good health and CMV-seronegative. CDR3 amino acids: CSVEGHRENTEAFF. In nucleotides, the CDR3 is TGCAGCGTTGAAGGGCACAGGGAGAACACTGAAGCTTTCTTT.